Below are 26 T cell receptor beta chains sequenced from a single sample in a study of regulatory T cells in long-lasting Graves disease. With iRepertoire HTBI primers and Arm-PCR of CDR3 regions, TCR beta libraries were built. MiXCR, run by TCRdb on the multiplex PCR reads, gives a single entry per CDR3 protein. The sample carries more than 650,000 distinct CDR3 sequences, 25% to 35% recorded once. The sample's time point: persistent/refractory GD, antithyroid drugs over 5 years with positive TRAb. The TCR library was made from RNA that had been extracted from PBMCs in TRIzol. The sequencing here drew on peripheral blood mononuclear cells (PBMCs), taken when the disease was refractory, from a patient treated with antithyroid drugs. The receptors were sampled from a female donor with Graves disease.

This clonotype was detected ten times or more. The V call is TRBV2, the J call TRBJ1-1; weak D call: TRBD1 (6 bases). This CDR3 contains 15 residues. Germline CDR1 and CDR2: SNHLY and FYNNEI. The germline V and J ends were trimmed by 0 bases and 1 base, with 9 bases remaining between them. The chain's CDR3 is CASSEATGPNTEAFF. In nucleotides, the CDR3 is TGTGCCAGCAGTGAAGCCACAGGGCCGAACACTGAAGCTTTCTTT.

The table lists this clonotype with a count of one. A read error may explain this, as a much larger clone is one base away. The final CDR3 position lacks the conserved phenylalanine or tryptophan, pointing to a likely read error. This sequence joins TRBV7-9 and TRBJ2-5, with D perhaps TRBD1 (5 bases). The CDR3 runs to 14 residues. CDR1 is SEHNR, CDR2 FQNEAQ, per germline (reference sequence). Trimming left V 3 bases short and J 5 bases short, with 13 bases between. The CDR3 region is CASSLSLPGETQYL. CDR3 nucleotides: TGTGCCAGCAGCTTGTCACTACCAGGGGAGACCCAGTACCTC.

The J gene is TRBJ2-6, the V gene TRBV25-1, with D unclear. Trimming stripped 6 bases from V and 0 bases from J, with 9 bases between. The CDR3 totals 15 residues. CDR1 MGHDK and CDR2 SYGVNS come from the germline V gene. The DNA of the CDR3 is TGTGCCAGCAGCCCCCCCAGCTCTGGGGCCAACGTCCTGACTTTC. Protein product: CASSPPSSGANVLTF.

This clonotype has a handful of counts. The J gene is TRBJ2-7, the V gene TRBV7-6, with D maybe TRBD1 (5 bases). Trimming shortened V by 1 base and J by 3 bases, and 13 bases separated the two germline ends. The CDR3 has 15 residues. In germline, CDR1 is SGHVS, CDR2 FNYEAQ. CDR3 in DNA: TGTGCCAGCAGCTTAGGGTCCGGACAAGGCTACGAGCAGTACTTC. Residues: CASSLGSGQGYEQYF.

This chain uses TRBV24-1 with TRBJ2-2, with D possibly TRBD1 on 6 matching bases. The length of the CDR3 is 17 residues. Trimming took 2 bases from V and 6 from J, leaving 18 bases between them. Germline-derived CDR1 and CDR2 are KGHDR and SFDVKD. The CDR3 loop is CATSDSGAGVKSGELFF. The CDR3 nucleotides read TGTGCCACCAGTGATTCCGGGGCAGGGGTGAAGTCCGGGGAGCTGTTTTTT.

The sample holds many counts of this clonotype. The chain carries TRBV29-1 and TRBJ1-1; D not resolved. The CDR3 covers 13 residues. Per the germline V gene, CDR1 is SQVTM and CDR2 is ANQGSEA. V was clipped by 6 bases and J by 2 bases, with 13 bases between them. The CDR3 DNA follows: TGCAGCGTGAGTATGGGGTCTAACACTGAAGCTTTCTTT. Its protein is CSVSMGSNTEAFF.

This clonotype has a handful of counts. V gene TRBV6-2 or TRBV6-3 combines with J gene TRBJ1-2, with TRBD1 as a possible D gene (6 bases). Trimming pared 0 bases from V and 1 base from J, leaving 9 bases between. CDR1 and CDR2 from the germline V gene are MNHEY and SVGEGT. There are 15 residues in the CDR3. The CDR3 protein is CASSYSAGDNYGYTF. The DNA of the CDR3 is TGTGCCAGCAGTTACTCGGCAGGGGATAACTATGGCTACACCTTC.

This clonotype has more than one count but fewer than ten. This chain joins TRBV3-1 and TRBJ1-2, with no clear D. V lost 0 bases and J 7 bases, leaving 12 bases between the germline ends. Germline lookup yields CDR1 LGHDT and CDR2 YNNKEL (reference sequence). CDR3 size: 14 residues. The CDR3 bases are TGTGCCAGCAGCCAAGATCTAGCCTCCGGTGGCTACACCTTC. Translation gives CASSQDLASGGYTF.

Ten or more counts support this clonotype. This chain links TRBV10-3 with TRBJ1-1; the D is unclear. V was pared by 3 bases and J by 3 bases, with 8 bases between. The germline V gene has CDR1 ENHRY and CDR2 SYGVKD. The CDR3 is 13 residues long. The DNA of the CDR3 is TGTGCCATCAGTGATCAAGGGCACACTGAAGCTTTCTTT. Protein sequence: CAISDQGHTEAFF.

This clonotype was detected ten times or more. The CDR3 sequence is CASSQTQGEETQYF. CDR3 in DNA: TGTGCCAGCAGCCAAACACAGGGGGAAGAGACCCAGTACTTC. This chain connects TRBV12-3 or TRBV12-4 to TRBJ2-5, with TRBD1 matching over 8 bases. J lost 3 bases, V lost 6 bases, and 6 bases had no gene match. This CDR3 has 14 amino acids.

The J gene is TRBJ2-7, the V gene TRBV6-5; TRBD2 is a possible D gene (5 bases). The V end lost 4 bases, the J end lost 6 bases, and 13 bases lay between the germline ends. The CDR3 has 13 residues. Germline V CDR1 and CDR2: MNHEY, SVGAGI. CDR3 nucleotide sequence: TGTGCCAGCAGTTCCGACTACTACAGCGAGCAGTACTTC. Translated, it gives CASSSDYYSEQYF.

This chain uses TRBV20-1 with TRBJ2-7; the match to TRBD2 covers 11 bases. Trimming cost V 8 bases and J 3 bases; bases outside gene matches: 3. Germline CDR1 reads DFQATT; CDR2 reads SNEGSKA (reference sequence). This CDR3 comprises 12 residues. This CDR3 is CSILAGDYEQYF. The DNA of the CDR3 is TGCAGTATACTAGCGGGGGACTACGAGCAGTACTTC.

In the case of this clonotype: Relative to the germline gene, one junction end is altered; a read error may explain this. CDR3 sequence: CASSPRSGNTEASF. For the CDR3, the DNA is TGTGCCAGCTCACCACGATCAGGGAACACTGAAGCTTCCTTT. The chain employs TRBV18 and TRBJ1-1, with D perhaps TRBD1 (5 bases). The CDR3 totals 14 residues. Germline V gene data show CDR1 as KGHSH and CDR2 as LQKENI.

This clonotype was seen more than once but under ten times. The chain carries TRBV29-1 and TRBJ1-1; possibly TRBD1 for D (6 bases). Germline V gene lookup returns CDR1 SQVTM and CDR2 ANQGSEA. V was trimmed by 7 bases and J by 3 bases, leaving 15 bases between them. The CDR3 is 13 residues long. CDR3 residues: CSASGTPHTEAFF. The CDR3 DNA is TGCAGCGCCTCCGGGACACCCCACACTGAAGCTTTCTTT.

This sequence joins TRBV7-9 and TRBJ1-1; no definite D call. Trimming stripped 5 bases from V and 11 bases from J, with 18 bases between. This CDR3 comprises 13 residues. Germline CDR1 SEHNR, CDR2 FQNEAQ (reference sequence). CDR3 in DNA: TGTGCCAGCAGCCCCCAGAGTTTGGGATGGGCTTTCTTT. This encodes CASSPQSLGWAFF.

This clonotype was seen many times. The chain combines TRBV12-3 or TRBV12-4 with TRBJ1-1, with a tentative D call TRBD1 (5 bases). Trimming shortened V by 3 bases and J by 0 bases, and 14 bases separated the two germline ends. This CDR3 has 16 residues. CDR3 in amino acids: CASSLGDPGLNTEAFF. CDR3 bases: TGTGCCAGCAGTTTGGGGGATCCGGGCTTGAACACTGAAGCTTTCTTT.

Only a few counts were recorded for this clonotype. The chain recombines TRBV12-3 or TRBV12-4 with TRBJ2-2; TRBD2 aligns across 7 bases. The CDR3 spans 15 residues. V was clipped by 6 bases and J by 4 bases; unmatched bases: 8. CDR3 in amino acids: CASRTGTTATGELFF. DNA of the CDR3: TGTGCCAGCAGAACCGGGACTACTGCCACCGGGGAGCTGTTTTTT.

J is TRBJ2-3 and V is TRBV9; TRBD1 matches 9 bases. The germline gives CDR1 SGDLS, CDR2 YYNGEE. The CDR3 length is 16 residues. J lost 0 bases, V lost 4 bases, and 6 bases had no gene match. The CDR3 region is CASSLAGTGSTDTQYF. Here the CDR3 DNA reads TGTGCCAGCAGCCTTGCGGGGACAGGGAGCACAGATACGCAGTATTTT.

The chain joins TRBV29-1 to TRBJ2-2, with 9 bases fitting TRBD1. This CDR3 contains 14 residues. V gave up 5 bases and J gave up 5 bases; unmatched junction bases: 6. The germline V gene has CDR1 SQVTM and CDR2 ANQGSEA. The CDR3 nucleotides read TGCAGCGTTCCTGGACAGGGGTGGACCGGGGAGCTGTTTTTT. Residues: CSVPGQGWTGELFF.

This clonotype has more than one count but fewer than ten. This chain connects TRBV7-3 to TRBJ1-3; D gene ambiguous. V lost 5 bases to trimming and J lost 4 bases, with 15 bases between them. Germline CDR1 reads SGHTA; CDR2 reads FQGTGA. This CDR3 has 15 residues. The DNA of the CDR3 is TGTGCCAGCAGCGCCACGGAGGCGGGGGGAAACACCATATATTTT. It specifies CASSATEAGGNTIYF.

The chain uses TRBV20-1 and TRBJ2-7, with D perhaps matching TRBD1 (5 bases). CDR1 DFQATT and CDR2 SNEGSKA come from the germline V gene (reference sequence). The ends were cut back, 5 bases at V and 0 bases at J, with 8 bases in the middle. This CDR3 is 12 amino acids long. CDR3 coding DNA: TGCAGTGCTCGACAGATCTCCTACGAGCAGTACTTC. This encodes CSARQISYEQYF.

The chain couples TRBV12-3 or TRBV12-4 to TRBJ1-5, with no clear D. Trimming removed 3 bases at V and 5 bases at J, with 11 bases between. The CDR3 runs 14 residues. CDR3 amino acids: CASSLKTRDQPQHF. The CDR3 DNA reads as TGTGCCAGCAGTTTGAAGACTAGGGATCAGCCCCAGCATTTT.

This clonotype was detected many times. The chain links TRBV6-5 to TRBJ2-5; D not resolved. The V gene's germline CDR1 is MNHEY and CDR2 SVGAGI. V lost 2 bases and J lost 0, with 13 bases in between. This CDR3 has 16 amino acids. The CDR3 loop is CASSYNGQKYQETQYF. The DNA of the CDR3 is TGTGCCAGCAGTTACAATGGCCAGAAGTACCAAGAGACCCAGTACTTC.

This rearrangement joins TRBV29-1 to TRBJ1-2; 9 bases align to TRBD1. The CDR3 loop spans 15 amino acids. CDR1 and CDR2 (germline): SQVTM, ANQGSEA. The V segment lost 0 bases and the J segment 3 bases; nucleotides outside the gene matches: 5. The CDR3 region has the DNA TGCAGCGTTGAAGATCCGACAGGGGGAGACTATGGCTACACCTTC. Amino acids: CSVEDPTGGDYGYTF.

This chain links TRBV28 with TRBJ2-5, with TRBD2 as a possible D gene (6 bases). The end of the DNA is better explained by TRBJ2-7, so the J call may be wrong. Germline assignment: CDR1 MDHEN and CDR2 SYDVKM. The CDR3 spans 13 residues. In DNA form, the CDR3 reads TGTGCCAGCAGACCCACTAGCATCCGCGAGCAGTACTTC. As protein: CASRPTSIREQYF.

The rearrangement joins TRBV6-5 to TRBJ1-4; D uncertain. Per germline, CDR1 MNHEY and CDR2 SVGAGI. This CDR3 comprises 15 residues. The germline V and J ends were trimmed by 0 bases and 7 bases, with 12 bases remaining between them. DNA for the CDR3: TGTGCCAGCAGTTACTCTTTCGGGGTCGGTGAAAAACTGTTTTTT. This translates into CASSYSFGVGEKLFF.